The clone carrying this TCR beta chain has a single count. These data are taken from a study of CD8+CD57+ T cells in acquired aplastic anemia. The use of genomic DNA as template underpinned the TCR beta VDJ and CDR3 profiling. A single record per CDR3 protein comes from TCRdb applying MiXCR to the reads. The repertoire holds roughly 160,000 distinct CDR3 sequences, about 60% seen once, with less than 55% in the top ten. This TCR was recovered from a human donor in good health. The sequenced sample was sorted CD4+, CD8+, or CD8+CD57+ T cells (not recorded which) from PBMCs.

The CDR3 sequence: CASSLALDGSSYEQYF. In DNA, the CDR3 is TGTGCCAGCAGTTTAGCCCTGGACGGTAGCTCCTACGAGCAGTACTTC. The chain carries TRBV12-3 or TRBV12-4 and TRBJ2-7; no clear D. V lost 0 bases, J lost 0 bases, and 12 bases lay in between. This CDR3 contains 16 residues.